These 22 T cell receptor beta chains were sequenced from one sample in a study of post-analysis software for immune sequencing data. Notes on the study in general: The study found TRBV5-6, TRBV5-1 and TRBV20-1 among 5 or 6 TRBV segments more frequent in patients than controls.

No antigen is known for these receptors. Built from TCR beta cDNA, the libraries had unique molecular identifiers in them. TCRdb processed the PCR reads anew with MiXCR; each CDR3 protein has one entry. The sample comprises approximately 660,000 distinct CDR3 sequences, around 64% of which are singletons, and approximately 11% rests with the top ten. The specimen was blood. These receptors all come from a girl aged 2 to 9 with multiple sclerosis.

Comments on this clonotype: A read error may account for a junction end that differs from germline. The CDR3 is CASREQGSSYNKQFF. The CDR3 region has the DNA TGCGCCAGCAGGGAGCAGGGGAGCTCCTACAATAAGCAGTTCTTC. The V call is TRBV5-1, the J call TRBJ2-1; maybe TRBD1 (6 bases). The CDR3 has 15 amino acids. The germline V gene encodes CDR1 SGHRS and CDR2 YFSETQ. The entire variable domain, with the rest obtained from reference TRBV5-1 and TRBJ2-1, is as follows: KAGVTQTPRYLIKTRGQQVTLSCSPISGHRSVSWYQQTPGQGLQFLFEYFSETQRNKGNFPGRFSGRQFSNSRSEMNVSTLELGDSALYLCASREQGSSYNKQFFGPGTRLTVL.

The rearrangement joins TRBV29-1 to TRBJ1-1; the D gene is possibly TRBD1 (5 bases). CDR3 length equals 12 residues. CDR1 and CDR2 (germline): SQVTM, ANQGSEA. Trimming cost V 3 bases and J 5 bases, with 10 bases left between them. This chain's CDR3 is CSVENGGTEAFF. The CDR3 DNA reads TGCAGCGTTGAGAACGGGGGGACTGAAGCTTTCTTT.

This clonotype appeared many times. The genes are TRBV10-2 and TRBJ2-1; D unclear. The germline CDR1 and CDR2 sequences are WSHSY and SAAADI. Trimming stripped 6 bases from V and 6 bases from J, with 18 bases between. The CDR3 is made up of 15 amino acids. The CDR3 DNA follows: TGCGCCAGCAGCCCTGAGGCAACTCTGGGCAATGAGCAGTTCTTC. Its protein is CASSPEATLGNEQFF.

This chain joins TRBV6-5 and TRBJ1-5, with D perhaps TRBD1 (6 bases). The CDR3 extends over 18 amino acids. Germline values: CDR1 MNHEY, CDR2 SVGAGI. Trimming cost V 2 bases and J 0 bases, with 17 bases left between them. The CDR3 here is CASSYVAGEGYSNQPQHF. The DNA of the CDR3 is TGTGCCAGCAGTTACGTGGCAGGGGAGGGGTATAGCAATCAGCCCCAGCATTTT.

The chain is built from TRBV5-1 and TRBJ2-6, with 8 positions matching TRBD1. The germline gives CDR1 SGHRS, CDR2 YFSETQ. The CDR3 runs 15 residues. The trim removed 3 bases at V and 3 bases at J, leaving 2 bases unmatched. The chain's CDR3 is CASSWTGFGANVLTF. CDR3 nucleotides: TGCGCCAGCAGCTGGACAGGGTTTGGGGCCAACGTCCTGACTTTC.

V usage is TRBV4-2 and J usage is TRBJ2-7; TRBD2 aligns across 9 bases. The CDR3 is made up of 19 amino acids. Germline V gives CDR1 LGHNA, CDR2 YNFKEQ. V lost 0 bases, J lost 0 bases, and 12 bases stayed unmatched. CDR3 sequence (DNA): TGTGCCAGCAGCCAAGACGGGGAGCGAACAGCGGGAGGCTCCTACGAGCAGTACTTC. Protein sequence: CASSQDGERTAGGSYEQYF.

The V and J genes are TRBV20-1 and TRBJ2-7; TRBD2 might be the D (5 bases). Trimming stripped 4 bases from V and 3 bases from J, with 13 bases between. CDR3 length equals 13 residues. The germline V gene encodes CDR1 DFQATT and CDR2 SNEGSKA (reference sequence). The CDR3 DNA reads TGCAGTGCTATACTCTTCCGGGACTACGAGCAGTACTTC. Protein sequence: CSAILFRDYEQYF.

As for this clonotype: One junction end disagrees with the germline gene, perhaps due to a read error. The chain employs TRBV5-1 and TRBJ2-6; 7 positions match TRBD2. The CDR3 is 16 residues long. Per germline, CDR1 SGHRS and CDR2 YFSETQ. CDR3 loop: CASSVGGDSGANVRTF. CDR3 coding DNA: TGCGCCAGCAGCGTGGGAGGGGACTCTGGGGCCAACGTCCGGACTTTC.

This clonotype was counted only a few times. The chain joins TRBV5-5 to TRBJ2-5; 10 bases are a match to TRBD1. The length of the CDR3 is 15 residues. After removal of 3 bases from V and 11 bases from J, the junction contained 13 bases not matched to a gene. Germline V CDR1 and CDR2: SGHKS, YYEKEE (reference sequence). The CDR3 protein is CASSSIPGTGVEQYF. The CDR3 bases are TGTGCCAGCAGCTCAATTCCCGGGACAGGGGTGGAGCAGTACTTC.

For the CDR3, the DNA is TGCAGTGCCGCCTTCATGAACACTGAAGCTTTCTTT. Its translation: CSAAFMNTEAFF. The chain couples TRBV20-1 to TRBJ1-1; D not resolved. V was trimmed by 6 bases and J by 0 bases, leaving 8 bases between them. Looked up from germline, CDR1 is DFQATT and CDR2 is SNEGSKA (reference sequence). The CDR3 has 12 residues.

The chain recombines TRBV3-1 with TRBJ2-4; the match to TRBD2 covers 14 bases. The end of the DNA fits TRBJ2-7 better, so the J call may be wrong. Germline V gene lookup returns CDR1 LGHDT and CDR2 YNNKEL (reference sequence). The length of the CDR3 is 17 residues. The CDR3 is CASSPGLAGVGLYEQYF. DNA for the CDR3: TGTGCCAGCAGCCCGGGACTAGCGGGAGTAGGCTTGTACGAGCAGTACTTC.

V is TRBV20-1 and J is TRBJ2-1; D uncertain. V was shortened by 0 bases and J by 8 bases, with 5 bases between the two germline ends. The CDR3 spans 11 residues. CDR1 and CDR2 (germline): DFQATT, SNEGSKA (reference sequence). The CDR3 nucleotides read TGCAGTGCTAGAGATGTCCATGAGCAGTTCTTC. It yields the protein CSARDVHEQFF.

In its sample, this clonotype was seen a few times. The V and J genes are TRBV4-3 and TRBJ2-1; D is unclear. Trimming left V 5 bases short and J 0 bases short, with 14 bases between. The CDR3 covers 16 residues. Germline V CDR1 and CDR2: LGHNA, YSLEER. The CDR3 protein is CASSGKTPSSYNEQFF. The CDR3 nucleotides read TGCGCCAGCAGCGGAAAGACACCGAGCTCCTACAATGAGCAGTTCTTC.

This clonotype was detected a few times. The chain links TRBV12-3 or TRBV12-4 to TRBJ2-1; tentatively, D is TRBD2 (5 bases). This CDR3 has 14 residues. V lost 6 bases and J 9 bases, leaving 18 bases between the germline ends. In nucleotides, the CDR3 is TGTGCCAGCAGCAACCCGGCAGGAAGCGGTGAGCAGTTCTTC. This gives the protein CASSNPAGSGEQFF.

This clonotype was counted between two and nine times. The V and J genes are TRBV10-3 and TRBJ2-1; 15 nucleotides agree with TRBD2. The V and J ends lost 5 bases and 7 bases, in that order; junction bases with no gene match: 6. Germline V gene data show CDR1 as ENHRY and CDR2 as SYGVKD. The CDR3 has 16 residues. DNA of the CDR3: TGTGCCATCAGTCACGGGACTAGCGGGGGGAAAAATGAGCAGTTCTTC. Its protein is CAISHGTSGGKNEQFF.

The chain employs TRBV7-9 and TRBJ2-1; TRBD1 agrees at 7 bases. This CDR3 comprises 18 residues. The germline V gene has CDR1 SEHNR and CDR2 FQNEAQ (reference sequence). Trimming at V came to 2 bases and at J to 4 bases, leaving 14 bases not matched to a gene. CDR3 nucleotides: TGTGCCAGCAGCTTATACCCCATTGGGGGACAGTATTACAATGAGCAGTTCTTC. Encoded protein: CASSLYPIGGQYYNEQFF. Using reference TRBV7-9 and TRBJ2-1 for the parts outside the CDR3, the full variable domain is DTGVSQNPRHKITKRGQNVTFRCDPISEHNRLYWYRQTLGQGPEFLTYFQNEAQLEKSRLLSDRFSAERPKGSFSTLEIQRTEQGDSAMYLCASSLYPIGGQYYNEQFFGPGTRLTVL.

The chain is built from TRBV29-1 and TRBJ1-1; D uncertain. V gave up 1 base and J gave up 4 bases, with 10 bases separating them. CDR1 SQVTM and CDR2 ANQGSEA come from the germline V gene. There are 13 residues in the CDR3. CDR3 bases: TGCAGCGTTGAAGCGCGGGAGGGCACTGAAGCTTTCTTT. As protein: CSVEAREGTEAFF.

For the CDR3, the DNA is TGCGCCAGCAGCACCTGGGAGGGGGAAGCAGATACGCAGTATTTT. The encoded protein is CASSTWEGEADTQYF. The chain carries TRBV5-1 and TRBJ2-3; possibly TRBD2 for D (7 bases). V lost 4 bases to trimming and J lost 4 bases, with 16 bases between them. Germline V gene sequence: CDR1 SGHRS, CDR2 YFSETQ. The CDR3 covers 15 residues.

This clonotype was seen only a few times. V and J are TRBV7-6 and TRBJ2-5; weak D call: TRBD1 (5 bases). The J call may be wrong; the DNA end is better matched by TRBJ2-7. This CDR3 spans 16 amino acids. Germline CDR1 is SGHVS and CDR2 is FNYEAQ. CDR3 amino acids: CASSLALPGLPHEQYF. The CDR3 bases are TGTGCCAGCAGCTTAGCGCTTCCAGGGCTCCCCCACGAGCAGTACTTC.

CDR3 region: CSATGTSGDNEQFF. The CDR3 bases are TGCAGTGCTACGGGGACTAGCGGGGACAATGAGCAGTTCTTC. This sequence joins TRBV20-1 and TRBJ2-1; 13 nucleotides align to TRBD2. Germline assignment: CDR1 DFQATT and CDR2 SNEGSKA (reference sequence). This CDR3 is 14 amino acids long. Trimming at V came to 4 bases and at J to 5 bases, leaving 2 bases not matched to a gene.

This clonotype has more than one count but fewer than ten. V usage is TRBV7-2 and J usage is TRBJ2-5; TRBD1 agrees at 9 bases. Per germline, CDR1 SGHTA and CDR2 FQGNSA. The V segment lost 8 bases and the J segment 7 bases; nucleotides outside the gene matches: 11. This CDR3 is built from 14 residues. CDR3 DNA sequence: TGTGCCAGCGGGGGACAGGGAGGGCTAGCGACCCAGTACTTC. This encodes CASGGQGGLATQYF.

This clonotype was counted once. Possible read error: a much larger clone is one base away. The genes are TRBV29-1 and TRBJ2-5, with TRBD1 identical over 8 bases. The junction had 8 bases not matched to a gene; V was cut back by 6 bases and J by 5 bases. CDR3 length equals 13 residues. CDR1 SQVTM and CDR2 ANQGSEA come from the germline V gene. The DNA for the CDR3 is TGCAGCGTGAGACAGGGGTTAAGGGAGACCCAGTACTTC. Translation gives CSVRQGLRETQYF. The variable domain in full, with the rest retrieved from reference TRBV29-1 and TRBJ2-5, is SAVISQKPSRDICQRGTSLTIQCQVDSQVTMMFWYRQQPGQSLTLIATANQGSEATYESGFVIDKFPISRPNLTFSTLTVSNMSPEDSSIYLCSVRQGLRETQYFGPGTRLLVL.